This TCR beta chain was recorded in a study of early T cells in non-severe SARS-CoV-2 infection. Turning to the study itself: From unsorted whole blood, bulk RNA was sequenced, and the chains remained unpaired. Study results and caveats: Matching results from VDJdb favored anti-spike CD8 responses, leaving private and CD4 specificities undetected.

Individual cDNA molecules received unique molecular identifiers. TCRdb used MiXCR to reprocess the 5' RACE reads, holding one entry per CDR3 protein. The data contain 20,000 to 25,000 distinct CDR3 sequences, 4.5% to 6% of them singletons. This CDR3 is 16 amino acids long. Germline assignment: CDR1 KGHSH and CDR2 LQKENI. With 1 base removed from V and 0 bases from J, the gap between germline ends came to 12 bases. This clonotype was seen many times. As yet, its antigen is unknown. The chain is built from TRBV18 and TRBJ1-1; D might be TRBD1 (5 bases). Material for sequencing was whole blood. The source is an adult who was a healthcare worker with PCR-confirmed SARS-CoV-2 infection or an uninfected control (not recorded which). The DNA for the CDR3 is TGTGCCAGCTCACCACGAGGGACGGGAATGAACACTGAAGCTTTCTTT. Translation gives CASSPRGTGMNTEAFF.